The clone carrying this T cell receptor (beta chain) was seen repeatedly, ten times or more. What it recognizes is unknown. The time point denotes: sample taken at primary tumor resection. The roughly 68 donors had untreated early-stage non-small cell lung cancer. Whole RNA was taken from tumor, nontumor lung or frozen PBMC; it was then sequenced unsorted. TCRdb recomputed calls from the 5' RACE reads with MiXCR, one row per CDR3 protein. In the table there are 15,000 to 20,000 distinct CDR3 sequences, 4.5% to 7% of which are singletons. The data stem from a study of spatial heterogeneity in lung cancer. Study-wide findings and caveats: Tallies of expanded TCRs, which were sorted into ubiquitous and regional groups, correlated with counts of ubiquitous and regional nonsynonymous mutations, respectively. For expanded intratumoral alpha and beta TCRs, counts tracked tumor mutation counts.

Losses at the gene ends were 8 bases for V and 2 bases for J; bases not matched to a gene: 4. Germline assignment: CDR1 LNHNV and CDR2 YYDKDF (reference sequence). The CDR3 extends over 13 amino acids. The sequences come from lung tumor tissue, collected at surgery. The sequence derives from a female donor with early-stage non-small cell lung cancer. The V and J genes are TRBV15 and TRBJ2-5; 8 bases match TRBD2. CDR3 bases: TGTGCCACCGCTACTAGCGGACAAGAGACCCAGTACTTC. Its protein product is CATATSGQETQYF. Looking up the rest from reference TRBV15 and TRBJ2-5 gives the full variable domain: DAMVIQNPRYQVTQFGKPVTLSCSQTLNHNVMYWYQQKSSQAPKLLFHYYDKDFNNEADTPDNFQSRRPNTSFCFLDIRSPGLGDTAMYLCATATSGQETQYFGPGTRLLVL.